This TCR beta chain was sequenced during a study of blood T cells in healthy people across ages. Study findings and constraints: Expanded clonotype shifts may have been confounded, as the donors had an unknown CMV status.

The CDR3 has 13 amino acids. Germline CDR1 is MNHEY and CDR2 is SVGEGT. The V end was cut by 7 bases, the J end by 10 bases, with 17 bases between. This clonotype was seen more than once but under ten times. No antigen is known for it. A second PCR of 7 to 11 cycles used a sample-barcoded 5' primer and a J-beta primer mix. Every cDNA molecule bore a tag from a template-switch adaptor containing 12 random nucleotides. TCRdb re-called the 5' RACE reads through MiXCR, storing one row per CDR3 protein. The profile shows 1.5 million to 2 million distinct CDR3 sequences, roughly 28% of them singletons. Each donor's blood draw was approximately 10 milliliters of peripheral blood.

The source of this sequence is a woman aged 30 to 39 in good health. What was sequenced was blood. This rearrangement joins TRBV6-2 or TRBV6-3 to TRBJ1-5; maybe TRBD1 (5 bases). CDR3 sequence reads: CASIEHPGHPQHF. The CDR3 DNA follows: TGTGCCAGCATCGAGCATCCGGGGCACCCCCAGCATTTT.